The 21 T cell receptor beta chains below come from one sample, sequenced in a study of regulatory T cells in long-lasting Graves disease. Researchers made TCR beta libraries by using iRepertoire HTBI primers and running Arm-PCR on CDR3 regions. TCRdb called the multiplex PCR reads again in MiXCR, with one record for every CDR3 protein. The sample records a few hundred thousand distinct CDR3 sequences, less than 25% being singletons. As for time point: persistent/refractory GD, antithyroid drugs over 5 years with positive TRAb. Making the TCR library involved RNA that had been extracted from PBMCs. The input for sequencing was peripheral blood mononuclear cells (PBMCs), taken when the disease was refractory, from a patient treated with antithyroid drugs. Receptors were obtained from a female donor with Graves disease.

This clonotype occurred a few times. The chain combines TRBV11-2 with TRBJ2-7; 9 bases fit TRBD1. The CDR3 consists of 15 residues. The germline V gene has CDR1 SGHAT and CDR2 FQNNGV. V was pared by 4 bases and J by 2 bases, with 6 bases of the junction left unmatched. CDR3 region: CASSSRTGDTYEQYF. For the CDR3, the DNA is TGTGCCAGCAGCTCAAGGACAGGGGACACCTACGAGCAGTACTTC.

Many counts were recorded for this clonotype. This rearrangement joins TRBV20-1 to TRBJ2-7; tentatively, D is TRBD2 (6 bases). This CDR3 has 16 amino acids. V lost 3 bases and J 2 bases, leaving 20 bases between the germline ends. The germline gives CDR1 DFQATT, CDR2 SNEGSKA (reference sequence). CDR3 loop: CSASPQVRTTPYEQYF. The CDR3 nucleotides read TGCAGTGCTAGTCCCCAAGTCAGGACTACCCCCTACGAGCAGTACTTC.

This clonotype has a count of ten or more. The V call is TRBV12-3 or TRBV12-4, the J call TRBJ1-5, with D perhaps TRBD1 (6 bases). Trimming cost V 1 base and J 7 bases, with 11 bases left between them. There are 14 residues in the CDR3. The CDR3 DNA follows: TGTGCCAGCAGTTTAGGGCCAGGGGAGCAGCCCCAGCATTTT. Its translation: CASSLGPGEQPQHF.

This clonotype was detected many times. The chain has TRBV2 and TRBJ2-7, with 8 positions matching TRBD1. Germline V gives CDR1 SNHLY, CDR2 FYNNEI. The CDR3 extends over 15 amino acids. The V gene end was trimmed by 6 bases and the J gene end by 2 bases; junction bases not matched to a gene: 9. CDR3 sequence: CASRDRDRLAYEQYF. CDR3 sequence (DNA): TGTGCCAGCAGGGACCGGGACAGGCTGGCCTACGAGCAGTACTTC. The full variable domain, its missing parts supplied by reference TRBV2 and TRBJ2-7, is EPEVTQTPSHQVTQMGQEVILRCVPISNHLYFYWYRQILGQKVEFLVSFYNNEISEKSEIFDDQFSVERPDGSNFTLKIRSTKLEDSAMYFCASRDRDRLAYEQYFGPGTRLTVT.

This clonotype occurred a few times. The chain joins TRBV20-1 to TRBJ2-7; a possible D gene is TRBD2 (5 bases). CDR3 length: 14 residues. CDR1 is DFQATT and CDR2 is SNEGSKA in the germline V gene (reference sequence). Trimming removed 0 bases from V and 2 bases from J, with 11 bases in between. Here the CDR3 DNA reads TGCAGTGCTAGAGATTTTCGGGGTACCTACGAGCAGTACTTC. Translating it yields CSARDFRGTYEQYF.

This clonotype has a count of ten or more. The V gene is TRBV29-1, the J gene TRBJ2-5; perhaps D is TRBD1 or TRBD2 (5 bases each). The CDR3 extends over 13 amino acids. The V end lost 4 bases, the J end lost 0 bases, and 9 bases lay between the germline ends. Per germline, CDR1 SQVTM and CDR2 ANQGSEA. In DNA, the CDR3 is TGCAGCGTTGTCGGGACGGACCAAGAGACCCAGTACTTC. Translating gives CSVVGTDQETQYF.

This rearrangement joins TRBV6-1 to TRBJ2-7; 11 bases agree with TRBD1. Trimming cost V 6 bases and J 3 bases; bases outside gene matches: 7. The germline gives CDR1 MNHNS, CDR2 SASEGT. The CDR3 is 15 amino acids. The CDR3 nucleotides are TGTGCCAGCAGGCCCGGGACAGGGGGATTCTACGAGCAGTACTTC. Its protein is CASRPGTGGFYEQYF.

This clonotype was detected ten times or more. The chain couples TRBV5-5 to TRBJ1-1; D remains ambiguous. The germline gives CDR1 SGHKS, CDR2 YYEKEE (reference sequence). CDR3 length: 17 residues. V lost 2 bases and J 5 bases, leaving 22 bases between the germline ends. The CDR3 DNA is TGTGCCAGCAGCTTAGTCTCGAGTCTCGGCGGGAGGACTGAAGCTTTCTTT. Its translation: CASSLVSSLGGRTEAFF.

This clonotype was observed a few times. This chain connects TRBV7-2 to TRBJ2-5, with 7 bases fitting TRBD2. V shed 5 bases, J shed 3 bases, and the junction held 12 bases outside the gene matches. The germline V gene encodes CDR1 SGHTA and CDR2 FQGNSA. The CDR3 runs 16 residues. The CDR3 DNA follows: TGTGCCAGCAGCCGTAAACCGGGACTACTCAAAGAGACCCAGTACTTC. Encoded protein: CASSRKPGLLKETQYF.

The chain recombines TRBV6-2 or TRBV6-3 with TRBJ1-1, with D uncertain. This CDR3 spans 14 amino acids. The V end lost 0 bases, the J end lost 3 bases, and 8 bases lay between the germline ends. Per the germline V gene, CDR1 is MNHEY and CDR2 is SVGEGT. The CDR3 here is CASSYSTAHTEAFF. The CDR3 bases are TGTGCCAGCAGTTACTCGACGGCCCACACTGAAGCTTTCTTT.

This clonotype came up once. In DNA form, the CDR3 reads TGTGCCATCAGGGTAACCCAGGACGGGAGCTCCTACAATGAGCAGTTCTTC. Protein sequence: CAIRVTQDGSSYNEQFF. The gene calls are TRBV10-3 and TRBJ2-1; the D gene is possibly TRBD2 (6 bases). Germline V gives CDR1 ENHRY, CDR2 SYGVKD. Between the trimmed V and J ends, which lost 6 bases and 0 bases, there was a span of 18 bases. This CDR3 region has 17 residues.

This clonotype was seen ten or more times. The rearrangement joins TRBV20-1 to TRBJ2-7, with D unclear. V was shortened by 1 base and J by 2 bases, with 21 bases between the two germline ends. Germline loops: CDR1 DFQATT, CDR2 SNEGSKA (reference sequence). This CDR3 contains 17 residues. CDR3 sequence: CSARATPLARTTYEQYF. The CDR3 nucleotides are TGCAGTGCTAGAGCGACCCCGCTCGCCCGAACGACCTACGAGCAGTACTTC.

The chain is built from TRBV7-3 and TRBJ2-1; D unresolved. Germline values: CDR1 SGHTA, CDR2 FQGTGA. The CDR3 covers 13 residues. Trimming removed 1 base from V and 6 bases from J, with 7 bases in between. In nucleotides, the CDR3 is TGTGCCAGCAGCTTAATTCGCGGCAATGAGCAGTTCTTC. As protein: CASSLIRGNEQFF.

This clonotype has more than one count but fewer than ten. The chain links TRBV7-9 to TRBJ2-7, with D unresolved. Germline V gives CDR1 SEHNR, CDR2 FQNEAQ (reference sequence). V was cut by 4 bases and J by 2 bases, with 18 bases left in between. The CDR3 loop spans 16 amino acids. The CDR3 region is CASSSHPSDGTYEQYF. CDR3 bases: TGTGCCAGCAGCTCTCACCCTTCGGACGGAACCTACGAGCAGTACTTC.

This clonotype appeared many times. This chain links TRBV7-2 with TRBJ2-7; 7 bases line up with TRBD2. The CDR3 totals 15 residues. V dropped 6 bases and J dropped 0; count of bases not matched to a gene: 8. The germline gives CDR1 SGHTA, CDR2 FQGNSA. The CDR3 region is CASSSELAVSYEQYF. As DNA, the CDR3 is TGTGCCAGCAGTAGCGAGCTAGCGGTCTCCTACGAGCAGTACTTC.

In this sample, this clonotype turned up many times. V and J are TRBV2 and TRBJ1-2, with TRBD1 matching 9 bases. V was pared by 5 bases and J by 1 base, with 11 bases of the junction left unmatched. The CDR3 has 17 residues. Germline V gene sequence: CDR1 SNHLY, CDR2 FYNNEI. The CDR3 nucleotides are TGTGCCAGCAGTACCCTCCCGGGACAGGGAAGTAACTATGGCTACACCTTC. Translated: CASSTLPGQGSNYGYTF.

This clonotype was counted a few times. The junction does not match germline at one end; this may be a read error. The CDR3 loop is CASSSGRTGPTEAFF. CDR3 DNA sequence: TGTGCCAGCAGCTCGGGAAGGACAGGGCCAACTGAAGCTTTCTTT. The chain is built from TRBV5-1 and TRBJ1-1; 8 nucleotides line up with TRBD1. CDR3 length equals 15 residues. Germline V lookup: CDR1 SGHRS, CDR2 YFSETQ.

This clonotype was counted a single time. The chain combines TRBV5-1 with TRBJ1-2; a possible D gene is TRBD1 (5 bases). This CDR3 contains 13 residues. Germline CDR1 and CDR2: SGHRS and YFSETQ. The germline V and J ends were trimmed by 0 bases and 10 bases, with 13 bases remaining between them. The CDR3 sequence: CASSLVLGGDYTF. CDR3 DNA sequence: TGCGCCAGCAGCTTGGTCTTGGGGGGTGACTACACCTTC.

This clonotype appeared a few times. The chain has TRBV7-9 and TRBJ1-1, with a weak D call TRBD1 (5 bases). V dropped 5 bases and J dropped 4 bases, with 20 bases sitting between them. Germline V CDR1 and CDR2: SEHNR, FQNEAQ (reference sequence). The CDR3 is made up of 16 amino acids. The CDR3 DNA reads TGTGCCAGCAGCCCAGCCGCCACAGGAGTTGCCACTGAAGCTTTCTTT. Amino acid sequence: CASSPAATGVATEAFF.

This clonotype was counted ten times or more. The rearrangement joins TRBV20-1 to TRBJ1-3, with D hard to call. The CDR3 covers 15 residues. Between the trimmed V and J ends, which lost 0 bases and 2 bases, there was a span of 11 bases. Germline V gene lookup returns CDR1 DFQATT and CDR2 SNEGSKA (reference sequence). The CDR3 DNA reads TGCAGTGCTAGAGATTCTCGGGTCCCTGGAAACACCATATATTTT. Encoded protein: CSARDSRVPGNTIYF.

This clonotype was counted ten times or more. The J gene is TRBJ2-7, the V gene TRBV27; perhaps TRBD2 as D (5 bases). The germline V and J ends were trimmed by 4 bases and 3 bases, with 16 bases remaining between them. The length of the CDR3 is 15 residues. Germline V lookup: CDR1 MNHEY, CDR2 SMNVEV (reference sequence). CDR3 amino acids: CASSSLGGLDYEQYF. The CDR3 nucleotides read TGTGCCAGCAGTTCCCTGGGCGGGCTCGACTACGAGCAGTACTTC.